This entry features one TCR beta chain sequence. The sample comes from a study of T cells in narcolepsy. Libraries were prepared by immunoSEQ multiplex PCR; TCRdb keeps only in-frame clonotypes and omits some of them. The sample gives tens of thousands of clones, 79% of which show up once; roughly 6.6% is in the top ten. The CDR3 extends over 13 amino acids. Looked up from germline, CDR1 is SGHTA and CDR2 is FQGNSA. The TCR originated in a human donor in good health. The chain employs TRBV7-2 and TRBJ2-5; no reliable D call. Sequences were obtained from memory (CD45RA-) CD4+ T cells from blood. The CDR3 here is CAGRRGLQETQYF. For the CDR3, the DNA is TGTGCTGGGCGACGCGGCTTACAAGAGACCCAGTACTTC.